This T cell receptor beta chain was documented in a study of T cell responses to AZD1222 COVID-19 vaccine. Germline V gene data show CDR1 as SGHVS and CDR2 as FNYEAQ. J gave up 6 bases and V 4 bases, and 11 bases lay outside the gene matches. The CDR3 length is 15 residues. Study-wide points: The donor group comprised mostly white British people and more females; the analysis possibly underestimated clonal diversity.

Sequencing was performed with immunoSEQ multiplex PCR; in TCRdb, only in-frame clones are kept and a portion is missing. The table includes roughly 91,000 clones, roughly nine tenths detected once. Points on this clone: What it recognizes is unknown.

Sequences were derived from peripheral blood, sampled on day 0 of AZD1222 vaccination. The gene calls are TRBV7-6 and TRBJ2-7; 8 nucleotides align to TRBD1. This TCR came from an adult in good health. The CDR3 spells CASSSGQGFIAEQYF. The DNA for the CDR3 is TGTGCCAGCAGCTCCGGACAGGGATTTATCGCCGAGCAGTACTTC.